This T cell receptor beta chain was documented in a study of OX40 agonist ivuxolimab in advanced cancers. This clone was detected once. The CDR3 spans 13 residues. Germline CDR1 is SEHNR and CDR2 is FQNEAQ (reference sequence). The V and J ends lost 0 bases and 12 bases respectively, with 12 bases between them. Using immunoSEQ multiplex PCR, the repertoire was profiled, and TCRdb retains in-frame clones only, with some absent. The table shows 40,000 to 55,000 clones, with over 75% occurring only once. Source: CD4+ or CD8+ T cells sorted from blood, taken in a trial of the OX40 agonist ivuxolimab. This rearrangement joins TRBV7-9 to TRBJ2-1; D gene unclear. The clonotype was recovered from an adult with an advanced solid tumor such as melanoma, head and neck, liver or kidney cancer. The CDR3 here is CASSLADLGRQFF. CDR3 sequence (DNA): TGTGCCAGCAGCTTAGCGGACCTCGGCAGGCAGTTCTTC.